This TCR beta chain comes out of a study of T cell responses to AZD1222 COVID-19 vaccine. Study observations and caveats: Scientists sampled the repertoires only once the peak T cell response had passed. The donors showed a predominance of white British ancestry and of females, with possible underestimation of clonal diversity.

Comment on this clone: The antigen is not known.

V was pared by 9 bases and J by 7 bases, with 23 bases between. There are 15 residues in the CDR3. Germline CDR1 reads ENHRY; CDR2 reads SYGVKD. The data were produced by immunoSEQ multiplex PCR, yet TCRdb's version contains in-frame clones alone and is incomplete. The sample lists 95,000 to 150,000 clones, 80% to 90% seen once, with approximately 8.4% in the top ten. The sequences come from peripheral blood, collected on day 0 of AZD1222 vaccination. The source of this sequence is an adult in good health. This sequence joins TRBV10-3 and TRBJ2-3; a weak D match, TRBD2 (8 bases). CDR3 nucleotide sequence: TGTGCCATACAGGGGAATATAGGCGGGGGGCATACGCAGTATTTT. Its translation: CAIQGNIGGGHTQYF.